This is a list of T cell receptor beta chains from one sample in a study of T-cell reconstitution after alpha-beta-depleted transplantation in children. MiXCR, run by TCRdb on the PCR reads, gives a single entry per CDR3 protein. Here the sample spans 600,000 to 700,000 distinct CDR3 sequences, approximately 15% being singletons. This specimen consisted of PBMCs from the stem cell graft donor, obtained from the stem cell graft. The receptor set was obtained from a human donor who donated a stem cell graft to a child with acute myeloid leukemia. The CDR3 runs from the conserved cysteine through the conserved F or W. Fields, in order: clone size, J gene, D gene, V gene, CDR3 protein, CDR3 DNA. A D gene is named only where the DNA matches it firmly. Expanded clones get a size class; other rows say once, few or many, or leave the size out.

many,TRBJ2-5,NA,TRBV12-3/TRBV12-4,CASTRERRETQYF,TGTGCCAGCACCAGGGAACGCAGGGAGACCCAGTACTTC
few,TRBJ1-5,TRBD1,TRBV20-1,CSAADRVHSNQPQHF,TGCAGTGCTGCAGACAGGGTACATAGCAATCAGCCCCAGCATTTT
NA,TRBJ2-4,NA,TRBV7-2,CASSLEQRAKNIQYF,TGTGCCAGCAGCTTAGAACAGAGAGCCAAAAACATTCAGTACTTC
NA,TRBJ1-1,NA,TRBV12-3/TRBV12-4,CASSSQTNTEAFF,TGTGCCAGCAGTTCTCAAACGAACACTGAAGCTTTCTTT
NA,TRBJ1-2,NA,TRBV7-8,CASSPFDNNYGYTF,TGTGCCAGCAGCCCCTTCGACAATAACTATGGCTACACCTTC
many,TRBJ1-1,NA,TRBV20-1,CSARGRGNTEAFF,TGCAGTGCTAGAGGACGGGGGAACACTGAAGCTTTCTTT
many,TRBJ2-7,NA,TRBV29-1,CSVEEAKGGPYEQYF,TGCAGCGTTGAAGAGGCAAAGGGAGGCCCCTACGAGCAGTACTTC
many,TRBJ2-7,NA,TRBV13,CASSSGQYYEQYF,TGTGCCAGCAGCTCCGGACAGTACTACGAGCAGTACTTC
NA,TRBJ2-7,NA,TRBV11-1,CASSSTASFPSYEQYF,TGTGCCAGCAGCTCGACAGCGTCGTTTCCCTCCTACGAGCAGTACTTC
NA,TRBJ2-1,TRBD2,TRBV15,CATSRKGTSSYNEQFF,TGTGCCACCAGCAGAAAGGGGACTAGCTCCTACAATGAGCAGTTCTTC
few,TRBJ1-2,NA,TRBV7-2,CASSLMTANYGYTF,TGTGCCAGCAGCTTAATGACAGCTAACTATGGCTACACCTTC
NA,TRBJ2-3,NA,TRBV5-1,CASSLISVSSRGEDTQYF,TGCGCCAGCAGCTTGATCTCCGTTTCTAGCCGCGGCGAGGATACGCAGTATTTT
NA,TRBJ1-1,TRBD1,TRBV7-9,CASLTGGVGTEAFF,TGTGCCAGCCTAACAGGGGGCGTAGGGACTGAAGCTTTCTTT
NA,TRBJ2-3,TRBD2,TRBV7-2,CASTPRGGLTDTQYF,TGTGCCAGCACCCCTCGGGGGGGGCTGACAGATACGCAGTATTTT
many,TRBJ1-2,NA,TRBV9,CASSVGTVSAYGYTF,TGTGCCAGCAGCGTAGGCACGGTATCGGCCTATGGCTACACCTTC
NA,TRBJ1-3,NA,TRBV6-1,CASSKDNLSGNTIYF,TGTGCCAGCAGTAAGGACAACTTGTCTGGAAACACCATATATTTT
many,TRBJ1-1,NA,TRBV7-2,CASSLGFVTDEAFF,TGTGCCAGCAGCTTAGGCTTCGTTACAGATGAAGCTTTCTTT
NA,TRBJ2-3,NA,TRBV7-6,CASSLVVASDTQYF,TGTGCCAGCAGCTTAGTGGTCGCTTCGGATACGCAGTATTTT
NA,TRBJ2-7,NA,TRBV7-9,CASSQKLDYEQYF,TGTGCCAGCAGCCAAAAACTAGACTACGAGCAGTACTTC
many,TRBJ2-1,NA,TRBV20-1,CSARDGERDINEQFF,TGCAGTGCTAGAGACGGGGAGAGGGATATAAATGAGCAGTTCTTC
NA,TRBJ1-5,NA,TRBV21-1,CASSNRDTYQPQHF,TGTGCCAGCAGCAACCGGGACACCTATCAGCCCCAGCATTTT
many,TRBJ2-2,NA,TRBV13,CASSLGRGTPRGELFF,TGTGCCAGCAGCTTAGGGCGCGGGACTCCGCGGGGGGAGCTGTTTTTT
NA,TRBJ2-1,NA,TRBV7-8,CASAQGGGVNEQFF,TGTGCCAGCGCCCAAGGGGGGGGCGTCAATGAGCAGTTCTTC
many,TRBJ2-3,NA,TRBV28,CASTSSWDTDTQYF,TGTGCCAGCACCTCCTCTTGGGACACAGATACGCAGTATTTT
NA,TRBJ1-1,TRBD1,TRBV11-2,CASTDPGTVGNTEAFF,TGTGCCAGCACCGATCCCGGGACAGTTGGGAACACTGAAGCTTTCTTT
NA,TRBJ1-2,TRBD1,TRBV19,CASRTGGARGYTF,TGTGCCAGTAGGACAGGGGGCGCACGTGGCTACACCTTC